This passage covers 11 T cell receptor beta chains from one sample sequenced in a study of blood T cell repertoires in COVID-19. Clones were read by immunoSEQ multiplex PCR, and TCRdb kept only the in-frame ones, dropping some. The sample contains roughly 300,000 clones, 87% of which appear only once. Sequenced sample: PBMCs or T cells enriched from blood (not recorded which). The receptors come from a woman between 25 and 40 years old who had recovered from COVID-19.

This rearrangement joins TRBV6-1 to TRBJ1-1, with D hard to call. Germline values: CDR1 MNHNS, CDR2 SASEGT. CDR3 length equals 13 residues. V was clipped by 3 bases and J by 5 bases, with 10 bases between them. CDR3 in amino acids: CASSEVPETEAFF. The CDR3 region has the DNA TGTGCCAGCAGTGAGGTTCCCGAGACTGAAGCTTTCTTT.

CDR3 residues: CAISGDRGGGNTIYF. The CDR3 region has the DNA TGTGCCATCAGTGGGGACAGGGGAGGTGGAAACACCATATATTTT. J is TRBJ1-3 and V is TRBV10-3; 10 nucleotides agree with TRBD1. J gave up 3 bases and V 4 bases, and 3 bases lay outside the gene matches. The germline V gene has CDR1 ENHRY and CDR2 SYGVKD. This CDR3 has 15 amino acids.

The CDR3 DNA sequence: TGTGCCAGCAGTTTAGGGGCAGGGGATACCGGGGAGCTGTTTTTT. Translating it yields CASSLGAGDTGELFF. The rearrangement uses TRBV28 and TRBJ2-2; possibly TRBD1 for D (6 bases). The germline V and J ends were trimmed by 2 bases and 5 bases, with 12 bases remaining between them. CDR1 MDHEN and CDR2 SYDVKM come from the germline V gene. The CDR3 consists of 15 residues.

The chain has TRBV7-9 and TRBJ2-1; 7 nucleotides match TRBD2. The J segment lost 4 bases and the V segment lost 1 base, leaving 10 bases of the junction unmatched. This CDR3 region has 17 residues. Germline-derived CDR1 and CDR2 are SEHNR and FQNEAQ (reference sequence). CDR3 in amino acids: CASSLGLAPTYYNEQFF. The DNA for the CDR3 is TGTGCCAGCAGCTTAGGACTAGCCCCCACCTATTACAATGAGCAGTTCTTC. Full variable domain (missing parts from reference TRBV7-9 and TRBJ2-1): DTGVSQNPRHKITKRGQNVTFRCDPISEHNRLYWYRQTLGQGPEFLTYFQNEAQLEKSRLLSDRFSAERPKGSFSTLEIQRTEQGDSAMYLCASSLGLAPTYYNEQFFGPGTRLTVL.

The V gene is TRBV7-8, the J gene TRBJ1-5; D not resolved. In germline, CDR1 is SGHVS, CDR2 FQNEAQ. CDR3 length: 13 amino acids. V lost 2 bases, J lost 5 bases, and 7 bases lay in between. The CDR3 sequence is CASSLSPDQPQHF. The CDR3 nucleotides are TGTGCCAGCAGCTTATCCCCCGATCAGCCCCAGCATTTT.

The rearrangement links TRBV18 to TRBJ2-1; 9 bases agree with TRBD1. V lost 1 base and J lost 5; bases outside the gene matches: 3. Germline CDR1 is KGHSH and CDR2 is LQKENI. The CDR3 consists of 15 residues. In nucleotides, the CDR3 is TGTGCCAGCTCACCACGGGACAGGGCTAACAATGAGCAGTTCTTC. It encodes CASSPRDRANNEQFF.

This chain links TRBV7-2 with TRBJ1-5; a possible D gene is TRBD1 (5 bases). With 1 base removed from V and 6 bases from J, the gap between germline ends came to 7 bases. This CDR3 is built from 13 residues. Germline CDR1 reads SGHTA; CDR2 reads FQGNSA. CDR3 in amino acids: CASSLGQTQPQHF. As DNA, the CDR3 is TGTGCCAGCAGCTTAGGACAGACTCAGCCCCAGCATTTT. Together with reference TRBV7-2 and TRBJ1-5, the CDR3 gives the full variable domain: GAGVSQSPSNKVTEKGKDVELRCDPISGHTALYWYRQSLGQGLEFLIYFQGNSAPDKSGLPSDRFSAERTGGSVSTLTIQRTQQEDSAVYLCASSLGQTQPQHFGDGTRLSIL.

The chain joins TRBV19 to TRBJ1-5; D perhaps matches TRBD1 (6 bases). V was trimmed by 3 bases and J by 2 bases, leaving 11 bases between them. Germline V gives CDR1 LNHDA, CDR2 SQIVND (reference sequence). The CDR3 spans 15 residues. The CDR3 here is CASSMGQAGNQPQHF. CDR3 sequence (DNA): TGTGCCAGTAGTATGGGACAAGCCGGCAATCAGCCCCAGCATTTT.

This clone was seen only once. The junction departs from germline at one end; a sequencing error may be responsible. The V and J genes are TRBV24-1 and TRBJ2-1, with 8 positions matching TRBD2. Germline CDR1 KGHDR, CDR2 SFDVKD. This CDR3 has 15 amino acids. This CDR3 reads CATSLSGGSDNEQFF. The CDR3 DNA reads TGTGCCACCAGTTTAAGCGGGGGCTCCGACAATGAGCAGTTCTTC.

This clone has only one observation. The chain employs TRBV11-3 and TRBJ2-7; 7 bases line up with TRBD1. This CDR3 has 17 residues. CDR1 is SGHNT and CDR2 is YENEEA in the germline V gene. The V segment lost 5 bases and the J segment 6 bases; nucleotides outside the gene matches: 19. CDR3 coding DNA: TGTGCCAGCAGCCCCCCCCCGTCTGACAGGGCCCCGCTCGAGCAGTACTTC. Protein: CASSPPPSDRAPLEQYF.

The CDR3 nucleotides are TGTGCCAGCAGCTTAGATCTCGGGGGACTGACCTACACCTTC. It encodes CASSLDLGGLTYTF. The rearrangement uses TRBV11-2 and TRBJ1-2; TRBD1 might be the D (5 bases). The germline CDR1 and CDR2 sequences are SGHAT and FQNNGV. Trimming removed 0 bases at V and 10 bases at J, with 15 bases between. This CDR3 is 14 amino acids long.